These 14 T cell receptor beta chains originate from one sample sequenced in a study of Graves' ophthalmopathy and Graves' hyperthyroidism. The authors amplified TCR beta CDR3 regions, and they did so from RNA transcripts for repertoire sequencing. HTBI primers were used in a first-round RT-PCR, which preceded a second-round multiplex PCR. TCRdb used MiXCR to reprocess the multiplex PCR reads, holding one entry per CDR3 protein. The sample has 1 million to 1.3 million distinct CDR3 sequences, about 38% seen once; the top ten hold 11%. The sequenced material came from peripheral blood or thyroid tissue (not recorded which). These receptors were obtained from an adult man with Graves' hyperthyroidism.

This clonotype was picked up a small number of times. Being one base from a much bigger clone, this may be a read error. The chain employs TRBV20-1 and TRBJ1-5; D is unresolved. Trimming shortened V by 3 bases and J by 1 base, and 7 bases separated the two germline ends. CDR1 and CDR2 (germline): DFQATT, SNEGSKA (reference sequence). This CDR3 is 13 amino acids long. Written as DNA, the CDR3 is TGCAGTGCTAGGATGGACAGCAATCAGCCCCAGCATTTT. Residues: CSARMDSNQPQHF.

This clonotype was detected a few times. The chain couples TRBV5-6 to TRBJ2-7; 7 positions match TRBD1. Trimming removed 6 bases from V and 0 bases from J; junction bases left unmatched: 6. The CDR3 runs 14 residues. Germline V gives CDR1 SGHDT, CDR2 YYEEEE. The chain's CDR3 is CASNPDRSSYEQYF. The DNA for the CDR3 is TGTGCCAGCAACCCGGACAGGAGCTCCTACGAGCAGTACTTC. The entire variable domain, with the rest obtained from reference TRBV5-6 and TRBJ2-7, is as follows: DAGVTQSPTHLIKTRGQQVTLRCSPKSGHDTVSWYQQALGQGPQFIFQYYEEEERQRGNFPDRFSGHQFPNYSSELNVNALLLGDSALYLCASNPDRSSYEQYFGPGTRLTVT.

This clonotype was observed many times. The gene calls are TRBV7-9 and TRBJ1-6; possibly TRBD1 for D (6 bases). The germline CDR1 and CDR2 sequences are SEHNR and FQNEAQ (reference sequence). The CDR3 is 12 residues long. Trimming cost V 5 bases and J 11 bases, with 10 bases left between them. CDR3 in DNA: TGTGCCAGCAGCCGACAGGATACACCCCTCCACTTT. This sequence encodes CASSRQDTPLHF.

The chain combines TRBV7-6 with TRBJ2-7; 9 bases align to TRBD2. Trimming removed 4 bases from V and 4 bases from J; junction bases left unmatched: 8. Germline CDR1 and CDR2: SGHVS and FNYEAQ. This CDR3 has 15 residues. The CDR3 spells CASSSNSGSFYEQYF. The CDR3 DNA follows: TGTGCCAGCAGCTCGAATAGCGGGAGTTTTTACGAGCAGTACTTC.

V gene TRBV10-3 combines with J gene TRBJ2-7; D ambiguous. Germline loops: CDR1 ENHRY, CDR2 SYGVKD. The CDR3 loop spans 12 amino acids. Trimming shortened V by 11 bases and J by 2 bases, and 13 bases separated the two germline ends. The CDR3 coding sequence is TGTGCCCCCAAGCCAGGCACCTACGAGCAGTACTTC. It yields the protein CAPKPGTYEQYF.

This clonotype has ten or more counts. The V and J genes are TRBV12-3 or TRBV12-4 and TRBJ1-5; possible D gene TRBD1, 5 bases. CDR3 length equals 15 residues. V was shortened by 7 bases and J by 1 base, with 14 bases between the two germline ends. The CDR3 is CASTYAGESNQPQHF. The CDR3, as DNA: TGTGCCAGCACTTATGCGGGGGAAAGCAATCAGCCCCAGCATTTT.

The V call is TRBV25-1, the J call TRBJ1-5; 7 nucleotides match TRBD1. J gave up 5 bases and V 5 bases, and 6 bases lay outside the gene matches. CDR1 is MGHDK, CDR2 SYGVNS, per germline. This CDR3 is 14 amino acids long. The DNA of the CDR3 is TGTGCCAGCAGTTACAGGGGCGCGGATCAGCCCCAGCATTTT. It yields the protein CASSYRGADQPQHF. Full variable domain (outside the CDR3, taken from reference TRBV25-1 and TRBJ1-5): EADIYQTPRYLVIGTGKKITLECSQTMGHDKMYWYQQDPGMELHLIHYSYGVNSTEKGDLSSESTVSRIRTEHFPLTLESARPSHTSQYLCASSYRGADQPQHFGDGTRLSIL.

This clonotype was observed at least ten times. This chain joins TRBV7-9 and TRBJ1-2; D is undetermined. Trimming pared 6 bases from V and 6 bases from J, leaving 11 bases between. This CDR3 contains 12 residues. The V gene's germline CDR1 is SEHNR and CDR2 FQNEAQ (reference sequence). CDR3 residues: CASRFGLNGYTF. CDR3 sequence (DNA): TGTGCCAGCAGGTTCGGGTTAAATGGCTACACCTTC.

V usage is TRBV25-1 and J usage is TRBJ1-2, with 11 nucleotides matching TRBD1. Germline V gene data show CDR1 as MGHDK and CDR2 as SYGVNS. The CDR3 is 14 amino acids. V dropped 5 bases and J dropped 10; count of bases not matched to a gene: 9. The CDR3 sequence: CASSSTGTGGTYTF. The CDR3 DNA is TGTGCCAGCAGTAGCACCGGGACAGGGGGTACCTACACCTTC.

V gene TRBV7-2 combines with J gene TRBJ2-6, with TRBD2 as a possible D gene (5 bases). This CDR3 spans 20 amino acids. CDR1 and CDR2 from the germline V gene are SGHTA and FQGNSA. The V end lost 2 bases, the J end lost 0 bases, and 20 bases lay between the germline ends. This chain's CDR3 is CASSLRGLKSYTSGANVLTF. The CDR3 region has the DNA TGTGCCAGCAGCTTAAGAGGACTTAAGAGCTACACCTCTGGGGCCAACGTCCTGACTTTC.

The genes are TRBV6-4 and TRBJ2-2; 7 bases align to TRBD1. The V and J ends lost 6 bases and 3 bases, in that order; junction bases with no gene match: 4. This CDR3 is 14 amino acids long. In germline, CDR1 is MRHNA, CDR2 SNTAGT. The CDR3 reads CASRRTGDTGELFF. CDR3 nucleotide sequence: TGTGCCAGCAGAAGGACAGGCGACACCGGGGAGCTGTTTTTT.

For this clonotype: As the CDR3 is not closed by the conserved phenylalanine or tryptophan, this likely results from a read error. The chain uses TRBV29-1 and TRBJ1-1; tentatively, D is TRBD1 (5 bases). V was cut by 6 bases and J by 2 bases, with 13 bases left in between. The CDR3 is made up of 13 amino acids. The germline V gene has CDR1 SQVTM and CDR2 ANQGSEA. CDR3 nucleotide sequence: TGCAGCGTCACCCGGGGGGGTAACACTGAAGCTTTCCTT. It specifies CSVTRGGNTEAFL.

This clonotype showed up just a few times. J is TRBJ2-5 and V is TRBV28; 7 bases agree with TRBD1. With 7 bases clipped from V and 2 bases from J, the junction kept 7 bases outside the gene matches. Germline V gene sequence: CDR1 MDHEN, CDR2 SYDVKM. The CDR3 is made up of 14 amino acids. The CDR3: CASTTTGRQETQYF. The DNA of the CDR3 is TGTGCCAGCACGACGACAGGGAGACAAGAGACCCAGTACTTC.

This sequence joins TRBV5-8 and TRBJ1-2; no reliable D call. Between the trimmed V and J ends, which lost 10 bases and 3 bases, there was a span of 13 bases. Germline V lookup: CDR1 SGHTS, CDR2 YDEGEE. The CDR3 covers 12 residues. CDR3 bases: TGTGCCGTCCTTTCCGGGCACTATGGCTACACCTTC. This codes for CAVLSGHYGYTF.